The 24 T cell receptor beta chains reported below all come from one sample, sequenced in a study of CD8 T cells in ankylosing spondylitis. TCRdb reprocessed the 5' RACE reads via MiXCR and lists one record per CDR3 protein. The data show roughly 120,000 distinct CDR3 sequences, 7% seen once. The specimen sequenced was blood, either unsorted or a sorted T cell fraction (not recorded which). The receptor set was obtained from a male donor with ankylosing spondylitis or in good health (not recorded which).

The CDR3 reads CASSLYGGVEDTIYF. The DNA of the CDR3 is TGTGCCAGCAGCTTATATGGGGGCGTGGAAGACACCATATATTTT. V and J are TRBV7-2 and TRBJ1-3, with D perhaps TRBD1 (6 bases). CDR1 and CDR2 (germline): SGHTA, FQGNSA. The CDR3 consists of 15 residues. Trimming left V 2 bases short and J 8 bases short, with 16 bases between.

This clonotype was seen ten or more times. The rearrangement joins TRBV29-1 to TRBJ2-1; tentative D call: TRBD1 (5 bases). V lost 0 bases and J lost 14, with 8 bases in between. The CDR3 is 10 amino acids. The V gene's germline CDR1 is SQVTM and CDR2 ANQGSEA. The CDR3 DNA sequence: TGCAGCGTTGAAGATGTCAGGGAGTTCTTC. This codes for CSVEDVREFF.

This clonotype came up many times. The rearrangement joins TRBV20-1 to TRBJ2-2; 9 bases fit TRBD1. The germline V gene encodes CDR1 DFQATT and CDR2 SNEGSKA (reference sequence). This CDR3 comprises 17 residues. V lost 6 bases to trimming and J lost 0 bases; unmatched junction nucleotides: 11. The CDR3 DNA sequence: TGCAGTGCGTCCGGGACAGGGCGAGATGCGAACACCGGGGAGCTGTTTTTT. Amino acid sequence: CSASGTGRDANTGELFF.

This clonotype was found many times. V usage is TRBV20-1 and J usage is TRBJ2-5; no firm D call. V shed 5 bases and J shed 4 bases, with 14 bases lying between them. The CDR3 runs to 13 residues. Per the germline V gene, CDR1 is DFQATT and CDR2 is SNEGSKA (reference sequence). The CDR3 DNA reads TGCAGTGCTGGCCGCGAGGCGAGAGAGACCCAGTACTTC. It codes for CSAGREARETQYF.

This clonotype was observed at least ten times. The chain carries TRBV5-1 and TRBJ2-3, with D maybe TRBD1 (5 bases). Germline lookup yields CDR1 SGHRS and CDR2 YFSETQ. V dropped 1 base and J dropped 3 bases, with 12 bases sitting between them. This CDR3 comprises 15 residues. CDR3 sequence reads: CASSLLAGLTDTQYF. The CDR3, as DNA: TGCGCCAGCAGCTTGTTGGCAGGGTTAACAGATACGCAGTATTTT.

The chain recombines TRBV20-1 with TRBJ2-1; 8 bases fit TRBD2. Germline-derived CDR1 and CDR2 are DFQATT and SNEGSKA (reference sequence). J was trimmed by 6 bases and V by 5 bases; bases with no gene match: 6. This CDR3 region has 13 residues. The CDR3 sequence: CSAEAGLGNEQFF. The CDR3 DNA sequence: TGCAGTGCTGAAGCGGGACTAGGCAATGAGCAGTTCTTC.

In this sample, this clonotype turned up once. The genes are TRBV10-1 and TRBJ2-5, with D tentatively TRBD1 or TRBD2 (5 bases each). The V end was cut by 0 bases, the J end by 4 bases, with 6 bases between. Germline loops: CDR1 WNHNN, CDR2 SYGVQD (reference sequence). The CDR3 runs to 13 residues. The CDR3 here is CASSESGTETQYF. Written as DNA, the CDR3 is TGCGCCAGCAGTGAGTCCGGGACAGAGACCCAGTACTTC.

This clonotype was seen ten or more times. This chain connects TRBV12-3 or TRBV12-4 to TRBJ2-4, with TRBD2 as a possible D gene (5 bases). This CDR3 has 13 residues. V was clipped by 7 bases and J by 3 bases, with 10 bases between them. This chain's CDR3 is CASTGRGKNIQYF. The CDR3 region has the DNA TGTGCCAGCACCGGACGGGGCAAAAACATTCAGTACTTC.

J is TRBJ1-1 and V is TRBV5-1; no definite D call. CDR1 and CDR2 (germline): SGHRS, YFSETQ. Trimming left V 0 bases short and J 6 bases short, with 18 bases between. CDR3 length equals 16 residues. The CDR3: CASSLVSLGLASEAFF. For the CDR3, the DNA is TGCGCCAGCAGCTTGGTTTCTCTTGGTTTGGCCTCTGAAGCTTTCTTT.

The chain joins TRBV5-1 to TRBJ1-4; D remains ambiguous. The CDR3 sequence is 16 residues long. Germline V gene sequence: CDR1 SGHRS, CDR2 YFSETQ. Between the trimmed V and J ends, which lost 2 bases and 4 bases, there was a span of 15 bases. The CDR3 nucleotides are TGCGCCAGCAGCTTCCAAGCGGGCCCTCTTAATGAAAAACTGTTTTTT. It yields the protein CASSFQAGPLNEKLFF.

This clonotype was seen many times. The chain combines TRBV6-2 or TRBV6-3 with TRBJ2-7; 9 nucleotides align to TRBD1. CDR1 MNHEY and CDR2 SVGEGT come from the germline V gene. There are 18 residues in the CDR3. Losses at the gene ends were 5 bases for V and 3 bases for J; bases not matched to a gene: 17. This CDR3 is CASSGQGIGTERHYEQYF. The CDR3 nucleotides are TGTGCCAGCAGTGGACAGGGGATAGGGACAGAAAGACACTACGAGCAGTACTTC.

This clonotype was seen ten or more times. This chain connects TRBV5-1 to TRBJ2-3; 15 bases fit TRBD2. CDR3 length equals 16 residues. The trim removed 3 bases at V and 5 bases at J, leaving 4 bases unmatched. The V gene's germline CDR1 is SGHRS and CDR2 YFSETQ. The CDR3 loop reads CASSSGLAGGRDTQYF. CDR3 in DNA: TGCGCCAGCAGCTCCGGACTAGCGGGAGGGCGAGATACGCAGTATTTT. Full variable domain (rest looked up from reference TRBV5-1 and TRBJ2-3): KAGVTQTPRYLIKTRGQQVTLSCSPISGHRSVSWYQQTPGQGLQFLFEYFSETQRNKGNFPGRFSGRQFSNSRSEMNVSTLELGDSALYLCASSSGLAGGRDTQYFGPGTRLTVL.

This clonotype was seen ten or more times. The chain couples TRBV10-3 to TRBJ2-2, with 12 bases aligning to TRBD2. The CDR3 is 19 residues long. Germline V gene data show CDR1 as ENHRY and CDR2 as SYGVKD. With V trimmed by 2 bases and J by 0 bases, 7 bases remained unmatched. CDR3 in DNA: TGTGCCATCAGTGAGGCCCGGGGGACTAGCGGGTCGAACACCGGGGAGCTGTTTTTT. This codes for CAISEARGTSGSNTGELFF.

As concerns this clonotype: A much bigger clone sits one base away, suggesting this may be a read error. The genes are TRBV6-1 and TRBJ1-3; D remains unclear. CDR3 length: 16 amino acids. Germline-derived CDR1 and CDR2 are MNHNS and SASEGT. This chain's CDR3 is CTSSELTRVTGNTIYF. In nucleotides, the CDR3 is TGTACCAGCAGTGAACTAACCAGAGTAACTGGAAACACCATATATTTT.

The V and J genes are TRBV5-1 and TRBJ2-3; the D gene is possibly TRBD2 (5 bases). The CDR3 is 14 amino acids. Germline V gene lookup returns CDR1 SGHRS and CDR2 YFSETQ. Trimming cost V 4 bases and J 2 bases, with 11 bases left between them. CDR3 loop: CASSKRTYTDTQYF. DNA for the CDR3: TGCGCCAGCAGCAAAAGGACTTACACAGATACGCAGTATTTT.

In this sample, this clonotype turned up many times. V gene TRBV12-3 or TRBV12-4 combines with J gene TRBJ2-2, with a weak D call TRBD1 (6 bases). V was pared by 5 bases and J by 6 bases, with 19 bases between. The CDR3 is 16 residues long. This chain's CDR3 is CASSRPGQLKPGELFF. DNA for the CDR3: TGTGCCAGCAGTCGGCCGGGACAACTTAAACCCGGGGAGCTGTTTTTT.

This clonotype was recorded at least ten times. V gene TRBV20-1 combines with J gene TRBJ2-1, with TRBD2 identical over 13 bases. CDR1 and CDR2 (germline): DFQATT, SNEGSKA (reference sequence). CDR3 length: 15 residues. The V segment lost 3 bases and the J segment 9 bases; nucleotides outside the gene matches: 8. In DNA, the CDR3 is TGCAGTGCTAGTTTCGGGACTAGCGGGACAAGTGAGCAGTTCTTC. Translation: CSASFGTSGTSEQFF.

In this sample, this clonotype turned up many times. The chain carries TRBV5-1 and TRBJ1-4; no clear D gene. The germline V gene encodes CDR1 SGHRS and CDR2 YFSETQ. This CDR3 is 14 amino acids long. The ends were cut back, 0 bases at V and 4 bases at J, with 7 bases in the middle. The CDR3 reads CASSLAHGNEKLFF. CDR3 coding DNA: TGCGCCAGCAGCTTGGCCCATGGTAATGAAAAACTGTTTTTT.

This clonotype was observed many times. V gene TRBV29-1 combines with J gene TRBJ2-3; D call uncertain. CDR1 SQVTM and CDR2 ANQGSEA come from the germline V gene. The V end lost 3 bases, the J end lost 3 bases, and 10 bases lay between the germline ends. CDR3 length: 13 residues. The CDR3 spells CSVDAGSTDTQYF. As DNA, the CDR3 is TGCAGCGTTGATGCCGGATCGACAGATACGCAGTATTTT.

This clonotype was recorded at least ten times. The rearrangement links TRBV20-1 to TRBJ2-2; 7 bases align to TRBD2. This CDR3 region has 16 residues. Germline CDR1 is DFQATT and CDR2 is SNEGSKA (reference sequence). With V trimmed by 0 bases and J by 1 base, 5 bases remained unmatched. Here the CDR3 reads CSARDRGGWNTGELFF. Written as DNA, the CDR3 is TGCAGTGCTAGAGATCGGGGAGGGTGGAACACCGGGGAGCTGTTTTTT.

Many counts were recorded for this clonotype. The V gene is TRBV5-1, the J gene TRBJ1-1; unclear D gene. Per the germline V gene, CDR1 is SGHRS and CDR2 is YFSETQ. V lost 4 bases, J lost 5 bases, and 21 bases lay in between. This CDR3 has 16 residues. CDR3 region: CASSPGGTSWRTEAFF. DNA for the CDR3: TGCGCCAGCAGCCCTGGAGGAACGTCCTGGAGAACTGAAGCTTTCTTT.

This clonotype was counted ten times or more. The CDR3 protein is CASSLGAGGPYEQYF. CDR3 nucleotide sequence: TGCGCCAGCAGCTTGGGCGCAGGCGGCCCATACGAGCAGTACTTC. The chain links TRBV5-1 to TRBJ2-7; D gene uncertain. V was shortened by 0 bases and J by 4 bases, with 14 bases between the two germline ends. The CDR3 has 15 residues. CDR1 is SGHRS, CDR2 YFSETQ, per germline.

This clonotype was seen a handful of times. This may arise from a read error, as a much more abundant clone is one base away. J is TRBJ1-3 and V is TRBV20-1, with D unclear. Germline loops: CDR1 DFQATT, CDR2 SNEGSKA (reference sequence). The V end lost 1 base, the J end lost 0 bases, and 13 bases lay between the germline ends. This CDR3 is 16 amino acids long. DNA for the CDR3: TGCAGTGCTAGAGCCCTGCGAGGAGTCTCTGGAAACACCATATATTTT. As protein: CSARALRGVSGNTIYF.

This clonotype was observed at least ten times. V and J are TRBV20-1 and TRBJ2-7; D perhaps matches TRBD1 (6 bases). Deletions cut 0 bases from V and 3 bases from J, with 9 bases between. Germline V lookup: CDR1 DFQATT, CDR2 SNEGSKA (reference sequence). The CDR3 runs 13 residues. The chain's CDR3 is CSARDNRVYEQYF. The CDR3 DNA follows: TGCAGTGCTAGAGATAACAGGGTCTACGAGCAGTACTTC.